A selection of T cell receptor beta chains follows, all from one sample in a study of shared clonotypes between healthy human individuals. Some clones are missing from TCRdb's copy, which holds only in-frame ones; the method was immunoSEQ multiplex PCR. Here the sample spans about 2 million clones, about 94% being singletons. Sequenced: naive CD8+ T cells sorted from blood. Receptor source: a man between 18 and 35 years old in good health. Each CDR3 is given with its conserved first and last residue. Part of the rows lack a size; the others show once, few, many or a class for expanded clones.

v_call	clone_size	j_call	cdr3_length	cdr3_aa
TRBV28	.	TRBJ1-2	16	CASRPTATGLFYGYTF
TRBV6-6	.	TRBJ2-1	15	CASSYLAETYNEQFF
TRBV6-5	.	TRBJ2-7	14	CASSWGQGAIEQYF
TRBV6-1	.	TRBJ2-1	15	CASSDGTDSYNEQFF
TRBV30	once	TRBJ2-7	13	CAWSLLQGTEQYF
TRBV7-9	.	TRBJ1-4	16	CASSRLGEEVNEKLFF
TRBV12-5	.	TRBJ1-4	16	CASGFIAGNYSEKLFF
TRBV7-7	.	TRBJ2-5	13	CASSLGPEGTQYF
TRBV5-1	.	TRBJ2-3	14	CASSSGGGTDTQYF
TRBV7-9	.	TRBJ2-1	17	CASSPPWKGGTHNEQFF
TRBV29-1	.	TRBJ1-1	19	CSVEEIPGQGVRSPTEAFF
TRBV28	.	TRBJ2-1	14	CASSLFGSGSEQFF
TRBV11-2	.	TRBJ1-5	15	CASSLGPYSNQPQHF
TRBV30	.	TRBJ2-3	11	CAWSASDTQYF
TRBV11-2	.	TRBJ2-4	13	CASSLHGSDIQYF
TRBV28	.	TRBJ1-3	14	CASSHRSTGNTIYF
TRBV19	.	TRBJ2-5	11	CASGVGETQYF
TRBV4-1	.	TRBJ1-1	18	CASSQEPSGSGWGTEAFF
TRBV29-1	few	TRBJ1-2	13	CSVEWDSFYGYTF
TRBV19	.	TRBJ2-7	15	CASSSGIGGGYEQYF
TRBV19	.	TRBJ2-7	13	CASSNRITYEQYF
TRBV29-1	.	TRBJ1-1	13	CSVEAGFNTEAFF
TRBV30	.	TRBJ1-5	15	CAWTSGQNSNQPQHF
TRBV15	.	TRBJ2-7	18	CATSRIFPTGEGSYEQYF
TRBV7-9	.	TRBJ2-7	13	CASSLFGTNEQYF
TRBV13	.	TRBJ2-3	15	CASSPRGASTDTQYF
TRBV2	once	TRBJ2-5	15	CASSETLRVGETQYF
TRBV11-2	.	TRBJ1-5	16	CASSLAAGASNQPQHF
TRBV7-9	.	TRBJ2-5	16	CASSPWTGGGLETQYF
TRBV13	.	TRBJ2-1	18	CASSLGPIMREADNEQFF
TRBV2	.	TRBJ2-1	14	CASSEGGRAHEQFF
TRBV5-6	.	TRBJ2-7	15	CASSLGGGFTYEQYF
TRBV19	few	TRBJ2-7	15	CASSAGQGSVYEQYF
TRBV5-6	.	TRBJ2-2	14	CASSWDTHTGELFF
TRBV5-4	.	TRBJ2-5	16	CASSLGTAGTQETQYF
TRBV5-6	few	TRBJ2-7	14	CASSFGTGTYEQYF
TRBV6-1	.	TRBJ1-6	17	CASSEAYSRPEGSPLHF
TRBV10-3	.	TRBJ2-3	15	CAISETGGTTDTQYF
TRBV7-9	.	TRBJ2-4	15	CASSLGGGQLNIQYF
TRBV5-4	.	TRBJ2-7	11	CASSDTYEQYF
TRBV30	.	TRBJ1-4	13	CAWSVIRDEKLFF
TRBV25-1	once	TRBJ1-1	16	CASSARGGDMNTEAFF
TRBV7-6	once	TRBJ2-7	13	CASSQDGNYEQYF
TRBV7-2	.	TRBJ1-6	12	CASSLTYSPLHF
TRBV13	once	TRBJ2-7	15	CASSSNGPTVYEQYF